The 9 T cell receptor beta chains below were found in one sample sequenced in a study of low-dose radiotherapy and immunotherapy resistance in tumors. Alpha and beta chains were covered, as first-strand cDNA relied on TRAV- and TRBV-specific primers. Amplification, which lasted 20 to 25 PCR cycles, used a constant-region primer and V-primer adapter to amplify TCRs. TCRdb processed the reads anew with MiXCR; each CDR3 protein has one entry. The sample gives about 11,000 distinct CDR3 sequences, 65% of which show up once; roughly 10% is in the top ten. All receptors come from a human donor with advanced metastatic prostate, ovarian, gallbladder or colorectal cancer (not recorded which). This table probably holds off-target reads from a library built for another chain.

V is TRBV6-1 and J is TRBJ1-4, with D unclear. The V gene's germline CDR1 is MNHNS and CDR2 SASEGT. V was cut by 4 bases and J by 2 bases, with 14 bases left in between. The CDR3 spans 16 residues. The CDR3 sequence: CASSGGNFGTNEKLFF. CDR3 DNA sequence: TGTGCCAGCAGTGGCGGAAACTTCGGGACTAATGAAAAACTGTTTTTT.

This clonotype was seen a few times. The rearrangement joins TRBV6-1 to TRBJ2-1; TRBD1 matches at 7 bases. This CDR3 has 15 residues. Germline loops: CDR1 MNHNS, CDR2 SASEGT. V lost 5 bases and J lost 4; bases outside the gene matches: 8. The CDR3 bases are TGTGCCAGCAGTCCCCTAGGGGGACAGTACAATGAGCAGTTCTTC. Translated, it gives CASSPLGGQYNEQFF.

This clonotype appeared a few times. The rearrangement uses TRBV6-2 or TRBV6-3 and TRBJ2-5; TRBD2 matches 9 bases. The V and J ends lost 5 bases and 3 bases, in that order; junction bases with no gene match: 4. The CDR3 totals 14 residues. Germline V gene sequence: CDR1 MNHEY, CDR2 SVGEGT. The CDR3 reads CASSRGGAEETQYF. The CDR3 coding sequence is TGTGCCAGCAGTCGCGGGGGGGCGGAAGAGACCCAGTACTTC.

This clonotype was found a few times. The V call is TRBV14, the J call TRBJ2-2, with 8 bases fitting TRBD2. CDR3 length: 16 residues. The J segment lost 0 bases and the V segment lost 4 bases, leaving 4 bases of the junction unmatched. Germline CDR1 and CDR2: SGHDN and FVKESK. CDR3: CASSRLAGANTGELFF. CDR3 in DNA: TGTGCCAGCAGCCGTCTAGCGGGCGCGAACACCGGGGAGCTGTTTTTT.

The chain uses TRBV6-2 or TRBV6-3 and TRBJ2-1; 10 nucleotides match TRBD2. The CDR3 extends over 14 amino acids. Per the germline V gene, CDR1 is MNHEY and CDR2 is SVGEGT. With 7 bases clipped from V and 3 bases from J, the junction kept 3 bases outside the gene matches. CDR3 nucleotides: TGTGCCAGCACAGTAGCGGGAGGCTACAATGAGCAGTTCTTC. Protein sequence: CASTVAGGYNEQFF.

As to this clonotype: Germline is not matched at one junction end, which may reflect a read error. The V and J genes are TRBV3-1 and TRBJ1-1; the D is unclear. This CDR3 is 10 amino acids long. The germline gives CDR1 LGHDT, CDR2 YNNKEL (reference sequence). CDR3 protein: CASSQGSRIF. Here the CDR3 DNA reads TGTGCCAGCAGCCAAGGTTCCCGAATCTTT.

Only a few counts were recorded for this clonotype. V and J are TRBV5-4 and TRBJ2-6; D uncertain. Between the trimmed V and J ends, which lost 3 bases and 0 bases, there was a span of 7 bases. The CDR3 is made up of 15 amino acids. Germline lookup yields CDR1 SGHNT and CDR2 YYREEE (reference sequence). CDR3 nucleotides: TGTGCCAGCAGCTGGGTGGGCTCTGGGGCCAACGTCCTGACTTTC. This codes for CASSWVGSGANVLTF.

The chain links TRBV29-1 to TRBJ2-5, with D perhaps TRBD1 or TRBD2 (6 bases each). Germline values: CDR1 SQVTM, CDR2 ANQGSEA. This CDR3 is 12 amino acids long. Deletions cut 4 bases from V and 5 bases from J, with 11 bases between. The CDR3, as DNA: TGCAGCGTTGGTCAGGGGAGGGAGACCCAGTACTTC. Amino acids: CSVGQGRETQYF.

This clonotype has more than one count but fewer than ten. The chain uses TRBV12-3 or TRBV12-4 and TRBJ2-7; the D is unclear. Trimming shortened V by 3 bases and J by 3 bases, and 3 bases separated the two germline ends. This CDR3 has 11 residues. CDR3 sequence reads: CASSFNYEQYF. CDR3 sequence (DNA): TGTGCCAGCAGTTTTAACTACGAGCAGTACTTC.